One sample yielded the 7 T cell receptor beta chains listed below, sequenced in a study of blood T cell repertoires in COVID-19. Assay used: immunoSEQ multiplex PCR; TCRdb lists only in-frame clones, some missing. The repertoire includes 250,000 to 400,000 clones, 87% of them detected once, and 1% sits in the top ten. The sequencing input was peripheral blood. Every receptor here comes from a middle-aged man with active or convalescent COVID-19.

This clone was counted only a few times. The chain couples TRBV6-5 to TRBJ2-7; 11 nucleotides line up with TRBD1. The V gene's germline CDR1 is MNHEY and CDR2 SVGAGI. This CDR3 spans 15 amino acids. V gave up 0 bases and J gave up 5 bases; unmatched junction bases: 3. CDR3 sequence (DNA): TGTGCCAGCAGTTACTCCGGGACAGGGGGACACGAGCAGTACTTC. Its protein is CASSYSGTGGHEQYF.

J is TRBJ2-7 and V is TRBV7-8; TRBD2 might be the D (6 bases). Trimming stripped 4 bases from V and 4 bases from J, with 26 bases between. From germline, CDR1 is SGHVS and CDR2 FQNEAQ. This CDR3 is built from 18 residues. CDR3 sequence: CASSSDSTSGTHLYEQYF. CDR3 nucleotide sequence: TGTGCCAGCAGCTCGGATTCGACGTCCGGGACTCATTTATACGAGCAGTACTTC. Together with reference TRBV7-8 and TRBJ2-7, the CDR3 gives the full variable domain: GAGVSQSPRYKVAKRGQDVALRCDPISGHVSLFWYQQALGQGPEFLTYFQNEAQLDKSGLPSDRFFAERPEGSVSTLKIQRTQQEDSAVYLCASSSDSTSGTHLYEQYFGPGTRLTVT.

The J gene is TRBJ1-2, the V gene TRBV28; D is unclear. Germline CDR1 is MDHEN and CDR2 is SYDVKM. The CDR3 is 11 amino acids. With 4 bases removed from V and 8 bases from J, the gap between germline ends came to 8 bases. The CDR3 loop is CASSYVRGYTF. The CDR3 bases are TGTGCCAGCAGTTACGTCCGGGGCTACACCTTC.

The chain recombines TRBV10-3 with TRBJ2-7, with D perhaps TRBD2 (7 bases). V was clipped by 6 bases and J by 8 bases, with 14 bases between them. There are 12 residues in the CDR3. Germline CDR1 ENHRY, CDR2 SYGVKD. CDR3 sequence (DNA): TGTGCCATCAGGGGGGGGCTTAACCAGCAGTACTTC. Translating gives CAIRGGLNQQYF.

This chain joins TRBV12-3 or TRBV12-4 and TRBJ2-5; weak D call: TRBD2 (5 bases). Deletions cut 5 bases from V and 5 bases from J, with 9 bases between. CDR3 length: 12 residues. As DNA, the CDR3 is TGTGCCAGCAGTGCAGGCGGGGAGACCCAGTACTTC. Protein sequence: CASSAGGETQYF.

The chain is built from TRBV25-1 and TRBJ2-7; TRBD2 matches at 11 bases. The CDR3 contains 18 residues. V lost 2 bases, J lost 3 bases, and 12 bases stayed unmatched. Germline CDR1 reads MGHDK; CDR2 reads SYGVNS. CDR3 protein: CASSEGASGGPNYYEQYF. In nucleotides, the CDR3 is TGTGCCAGCAGTGAAGGGGCTAGCGGGGGGCCGAACTACTACGAGCAGTACTTC.

CDR3 sequence reads: CASSYSTLADSYEQYF. DNA for the CDR3: TGTGCCAGCAGTTACTCGACACTAGCGGACTCCTACGAGCAGTACTTC. The chain combines TRBV6-2 or TRBV6-3 with TRBJ2-7, with TRBD2 matching 8 bases. The CDR3 is 16 amino acids. The trim removed 0 bases at V and 0 bases at J, leaving 4 bases unmatched. The germline gives CDR1 MNHEY, CDR2 SVGEGT.